A single sample gave rise to the 29 T cell receptor beta chains below, sequenced in a study of T cell responses to AZD1222 COVID-19 vaccine. Clones were sequenced by immunoSEQ multiplex PCR, and TCRdb holds only the in-frame ones, with some missing. The sample yields 100,000 to 150,000 clones, roughly 90% seen once. The sequences come from peripheral blood, collected on day 0 of AZD1222 vaccination. The receptors originated from an adult in good health.

The chain is built from TRBV25-1 and TRBJ1-1; D uncertain. V lost 7 bases to trimming and J lost 4 bases, with 13 bases between them. The CDR3 sequence is 13 residues long. Germline CDR1 reads MGHDK; CDR2 reads SYGVNS. The CDR3 DNA sequence: TGTGCCAGCAACGAACCTTCGTCCACTGAAGCTTTCTTT. As protein: CASNEPSSTEAFF.

The J gene is TRBJ1-5, the V gene TRBV27; D is undetermined. CDR1 is MNHEY, CDR2 SMNVEV, per germline (reference sequence). Trimming shortened V by 3 bases and J by 4 bases, and 4 bases separated the two germline ends. The CDR3 extends over 12 amino acids. The CDR3 loop is CASSFRNQPQHF. The CDR3, as DNA: TGTGCCAGCAGTTTTCGTAATCAGCCCCAGCATTTT.

The chain links TRBV21-1 to TRBJ2-1; TRBD2, the table's D call, was not compared with the DNA. TRBV21-1 is noted as a pseudogene. The CDR3 runs 18 residues. CDR3: CASSKAFDKRSSYNEQFF. CDR3 bases: TGTGCCAGCAGCAAAGCTTTTGATAAGCGTAGCTCCTACAATGAGCAGTTCTTC.

The chain combines TRBV5-1 with TRBJ1-1, with D possibly being TRBD1 (6 bases). The CDR3 is made up of 16 amino acids. In germline, CDR1 is SGHRS, CDR2 YFSETQ. The V end was cut by 4 bases, the J end by 3 bases, with 19 bases between. The CDR3 spells CASSPGSRGWDTEAFF. For the CDR3, the DNA is TGCGCCAGCAGCCCAGGGAGCAGGGGATGGGACACTGAAGCTTTCTTT.

V and J are TRBV19 and TRBJ2-7; 7 nucleotides align to TRBD1. Germline CDR1 and CDR2: LNHDA and SQIVND (reference sequence). The CDR3 length is 13 residues. J lost 6 bases, V lost 9 bases, and 11 bases had no gene match. This CDR3 reads CASRWTGSPEQYF. For the CDR3, the DNA is TGTGCCAGCAGGTGGACAGGTTCTCCCGAGCAGTACTTC.

CDR3 sequence: CASSGSTSGRGEQFF. The CDR3, as DNA: TGTGCCAGTAGTGGGTCGACTAGCGGGAGGGGGGAGCAGTTCTTC. This chain uses TRBV19 with TRBJ2-1, with 14 bases identical to TRBD2. Germline CDR1 is LNHDA and CDR2 is SQIVND (reference sequence). V lost 5 bases and J lost 10; bases outside the gene matches: 7. The CDR3 is 15 residues long.

The chain combines TRBV7-9 with TRBJ1-6; 8 nucleotides agree with TRBD1. This CDR3 is 14 amino acids long. The junction had 7 bases not matched to a gene; V was cut back by 5 bases and J by 10 bases. Per germline, CDR1 SEHNR and CDR2 FQNEAQ (reference sequence). Written as DNA, the CDR3 is TGTGCCAGCAGCCCCGGGACAGGTCGATCACCCCTCCACTTT. Encoded protein: CASSPGTGRSPLHF.

The V call is TRBV19, the J call TRBJ1-6; 12 positions agree with TRBD1. The V gene end was trimmed by 5 bases and the J gene end by 1 base; junction bases not matched to a gene: 3. Germline-derived CDR1 and CDR2 are LNHDA and SQIVND (reference sequence). The CDR3 contains 17 residues. The CDR3, as DNA: TGTGCCAGTAGTGGGGGACAGGGGGCTTCCTATAATTCACCCCTCCACTTT. Translation: CASSGGQGASYNSPLHF. Using reference TRBV19 and TRBJ1-6 for the parts outside the CDR3, the full variable domain is DGGITQSPKYLFRKEGQNVTLSCEQNLNHDAMYWYRQDPGQGLRLIYYSQIVNDFQKGDIAEGYSVSREKKESFPLTVTSAQKNPTAFYLCASSGGQGASYNSPLHFGNGTRLTVT.

This sequence joins TRBV5-1 and TRBJ1-2; 8 nucleotides match TRBD1. CDR1 and CDR2 from the germline V gene are SGHRS and YFSETQ. Trimming cost V 4 bases and J 7 bases; bases outside gene matches: 15. This CDR3 contains 16 residues. The CDR3 coding sequence is TGCGCCAGCAGCGCATGGACAGGGTCGACCCATGGTGGCTACACCTTC. This translates into CASSAWTGSTHGGYTF.

The chain couples TRBV27 to TRBJ2-1; perhaps TRBD2 as D (6 bases). CDR1 MNHEY and CDR2 SMNVEV come from the germline V gene (reference sequence). The CDR3 loop spans 19 amino acids. Trimming took 10 bases from V and 5 from J, leaving 33 bases between them. The DNA of the CDR3 is TGTGCCACCAGGAGTGACGTAAATTTATGGGGGACTTCACACAATGAGCAGTTCTTC. Translation gives CATRSDVNLWGTSHNEQFF.

This clone has only one observation. The V gene is TRBV19, the J gene TRBJ2-3; possibly TRBD1 for D (6 bases). Germline CDR1 is LNHDA and CDR2 is SQIVND (reference sequence). V lost 3 bases, J lost 6 bases, and 13 bases lay in between. This CDR3 region has 14 residues. The CDR3 loop is CASSIGTTHDTQYF. The CDR3 DNA is TGTGCCAGTAGTATCGGGACAACACATGATACGCAGTATTTT.

This clone has just a few counts. The chain uses TRBV7-3 and TRBJ2-3; TRBD2 agrees at 8 bases. CDR1 is SGHTA, CDR2 FQGTGA, per germline. The CDR3 consists of 13 residues. V trimming: 6 bases; J trimming: 3 bases; junction bases outside the gene matches: 2. CDR3 in DNA: TGTGCCAGCAGTTCTAGCGGGACAGATACGCAGTATTTT. It specifies CASSSSGTDTQYF.

The chain joins TRBV19 to TRBJ1-2, with no clear D. Germline V CDR1 and CDR2: LNHDA, SQIVND (reference sequence). Trimming cost V 5 bases and J 8 bases, with 18 bases left between them. This CDR3 contains 14 residues. For the CDR3, the DNA is TGTGCCAGTAGTCTCAATCGGAAATCCGGCGGCTACACCTTC. Protein sequence: CASSLNRKSGGYTF.

This rearrangement joins TRBV6-1 to TRBJ2-1; 14 nucleotides match TRBD2. Germline V CDR1 and CDR2: MNHNS, SASEGT. The CDR3 spans 18 residues. V lost 3 bases and J lost 10; bases outside the gene matches: 14. The CDR3 bases are TGTGCCAGCAGTGAGGGCTTGGGACTAGCGGGAGAGGGCGACGAGCAGTTCTTC. Its translation: CASSEGLGLAGEGDEQFF.

The chain is built from TRBV7-8 and TRBJ1-2; 8 bases line up with TRBD1. The CDR3 is 14 amino acids. Germline V gene data show CDR1 as SGHVS and CDR2 as FQNEAQ. V was clipped by 5 bases and J by 5 bases; unmatched bases: 7. In DNA, the CDR3 is TGTGCCAGCAGCACCGGGACAGGCCTATATGGCTACACCTTC. This translates into CASSTGTGLYGYTF.

This clone was counted once. This rearrangement joins TRBV21-1 to TRBJ1-4; TRBD1, as called in the table, went unchecked against the DNA. TRBV21-1 is described as a pseudogene. The CDR3 runs 16 residues. The CDR3 sequence: CASSPITQGAAEKLFF. The CDR3 nucleotides are TGTGCCAGCAGCCCTATTACCCAGGGGGCGGCTGAAAAACTGTTTTTT.

V is TRBV5-1 and J is TRBJ1-6; TRBD1 is a possible D gene (5 bases). The germline V and J ends were trimmed by 4 bases and 8 bases, with 16 bases remaining between them. CDR1 is SGHRS, CDR2 YFSETQ, per germline. There are 15 residues in the CDR3. The CDR3 DNA reads TGCGCCAGCAGCCTACGACGAGGGGACGATTCACCCCTCCACTTT. Translated: CASSLRRGDDSPLHF.

The chain carries TRBV9 and TRBJ1-2; D is unresolved. This CDR3 has 12 residues. The germline gives CDR1 SGDLS, CDR2 YYNGEE. The V and J ends lost 0 bases and 8 bases respectively, with 8 bases between them. In DNA form, the CDR3 reads TGTGCCAGCAGCGTAGGAGGGATCGGCTACACCTTC. Translation gives CASSVGGIGYTF.

V is TRBV6-5 and J is TRBJ1-1; the D is unclear. Per the germline V gene, CDR1 is MNHEY and CDR2 is SVGAGI. V lost 0 bases and J lost 11, with 16 bases in between. The CDR3 runs to 14 residues. DNA of the CDR3: TGTGCCAGCAGTTACTCTGCCAGGCCGATTGGGGCTTTCTTT. Translation gives CASSYSARPIGAFF.

The genes are TRBV18 and TRBJ2-3; D perhaps matches TRBD2 (6 bases). V was trimmed by 0 bases and J by 1 base, leaving 8 bases between them. The CDR3 totals 15 residues. Germline CDR1 KGHSH, CDR2 LQKENI. For the CDR3, the DNA is TGTGCCAGCTCACCACCGTCTAGCGGCACAGATACGCAGTATTTT. The encoded protein is CASSPPSSGTDTQYF.

This rearrangement joins TRBV5-1 to TRBJ2-1; TRBD1 agrees at 7 bases. The CDR3 contains 14 residues. Germline V lookup: CDR1 SGHRS, CDR2 YFSETQ. The V and J ends lost 1 base and 7 bases, in that order; junction bases with no gene match: 5. The CDR3 nucleotides read TGCGCCAGCAGCTTGCGACAGGGATGGAATGAGCAGTTCTTC. Protein product: CASSLRQGWNEQFF.

The rearrangement uses TRBV30 and TRBJ1-6; unclear D gene. Germline loops: CDR1 GTSNPN, CDR2 SVGIG (reference sequence). V lost 0 bases and J lost 7, with 13 bases in between. There are 15 residues in the CDR3. The CDR3 DNA reads TGTGCCTGGAGTGTACAAAACCTACCGAATTCACCCCTCCACTTT. It encodes CAWSVQNLPNSPLHF.

This rearrangement joins TRBV4-1 to TRBJ1-2, with D unclear. V dropped 1 base and J dropped 2 bases, with 11 bases sitting between them. Germline V gene sequence: CDR1 MGHRA, CDR2 YSYEKL. CDR3 length: 15 residues. This CDR3 is CASSQGSGSNYGYTF. CDR3 DNA: TGCGCCAGCAGCCAAGGTTCCGGGAGCAACTATGGCTACACCTTC.

The chain couples TRBV6-6 to TRBJ1-6; D not certain. The CDR3 has 12 residues. Germline V gene data show CDR1 as MNHNY and CDR2 as SVGAGI (reference sequence). Trimming removed 2 bases at V and 8 bases at J, with 4 bases between. In DNA form, the CDR3 reads TGTGCCAGCAGTTACGAAGATTCACCCCTCCACTTT. This sequence encodes CASSYEDSPLHF.

The chain recombines TRBV3-1 (or the pseudogene TRBV3-2) with TRBJ1-1; a possible D gene is TRBD1 (5 bases). The ends were cut back, 4 bases at V and 5 bases at J, with 17 bases in the middle. The CDR3 totals 15 residues. Germline lookup yields CDR1 LGHDT and CDR2 YNNKEL (reference sequence). This CDR3 is CASSLLDRPWTEAFF. The CDR3 DNA is TGTGCCAGCAGCCTCCTCGACAGACCGTGGACTGAAGCTTTCTTT.

The chain joins TRBV12-3 or TRBV12-4 to TRBJ1-3; D remains unclear. V was shortened by 8 bases and J by 4 bases, with 9 bases between the two germline ends. The CDR3 is made up of 12 amino acids. The CDR3 region has the DNA TGTGCCAGCCGTCGCCCGGGAAACACCATATATTTT. Amino acid sequence: CASRRPGNTIYF.

This chain joins TRBV28 and TRBJ1-2, with a possible D match to TRBD1 (5 bases). Germline CDR1 reads MDHEN; CDR2 reads SYDVKM. The CDR3 is 13 amino acids. Trimming removed 6 bases from V and 4 bases from J, with 12 bases in between. The CDR3 bases are TGTGCCAGCAGGAGAGACAGCCTCTATGGCTACACCTTC. Its translation is CASRRDSLYGYTF.

The V gene is TRBV5-5, the J gene TRBJ1-4, with no clear D. The germline V gene encodes CDR1 SGHKS and CDR2 YYEKEE (reference sequence). CDR3 length: 14 amino acids. Deletions cut 7 bases from V and 2 bases from J, with 12 bases between. CDR3 sequence reads: CASALSRTNEKLFF. The CDR3 DNA sequence: TGTGCCAGCGCTCTTTCTAGGACTAATGAAAAACTGTTTTTT.

The gene calls are TRBV20-1 and TRBJ1-1; possibly TRBD1 for D (5 bases). Trimming left V 6 bases short and J 4 bases short, with 9 bases between. Germline V lookup: CDR1 DFQATT, CDR2 SNEGSKA (reference sequence). This CDR3 spans 11 amino acids. The CDR3 DNA is TGCAGTGCCCGGGGGAGCACTGAAGCTTTCTTT. It translates to CSARGSTEAFF.